This TCR beta chain was retrieved from a study of blood T cell repertoires in COVID-19 (dated by TCRdb to 2018 to 2020). Context from the whole study: Collaborator samples came from the United States, Italy and Spain and covered acute and convalescent phases of COVID-19. The prospective study material was composed of cDNA or gDNA derived from T cells, B-cell-depleted T cells, or PBMCs. Deeply sampled blood TCRbeta repertoires from subjects exposed to, actively infected with, or recovered from COVID-19 were included in the dataset. The repertoires were made available in a free public database intended to serve as a resource for research on the immune response to SARS-CoV-2. Samples were obtained from the ongoing ImmuneRACE study (first 160 participants) and from some 1,200 subjects provided by 6 global collaborators. A de-identified subject ID, COVID-19 status, age in years and sex were almost always included in the sample metadata. Where available, HLA class I and class II types were taken from metadata supplied by the sample provider and were not determined by assay-based typing. Points the paper makes about the study in general: How much clinical and demographic metadata was included differed by source and by participant, and the metadata was provided uncurated.

This clone showed up just a few times. The clone's antigen remains unknown. Nothing much larger sits one base from this clone, and base qualities are not available. Participants in the prospective study were enrolled through a virtual design, were aged about 18 to 89 years, and lived in 20 to 30 United States geographic areas. To assign participants to cohorts, the prospective study relied on clinical history that participants themselves reported in a screening survey and a study questionnaire. Exposed participants had been in contact with someone with a PCR-confirmed or clinician-diagnosed COVID-19 case within 2 weeks of study entry. In the prospective study, whole blood, serum and a nasopharyngeal or oropharyngeal swab were collected from each participant by mobile phlebotomists. Additional blood draws and questionnaires over an approximately 2-month period could optionally be provided by prospective study participants. Before DNA extraction, blood samples from the prospective study were shipped at room temperature or frozen.

TCRbeta CDR3 regions were amplified from genomic DNA by means of the immunoSEQ Assay, a bias-controlled multiplex PCR. The paper's processing steps were these. Within the assay, amplification of reference gene primers was used to estimate how many nucleated cells each sample contained. Sequence reads were collapsed and filtered to measure the absolute abundance of every unique TCRbeta CDR3 rearrangement. For each sample, productive Simpson clonality was calculated by taking the square root of Simpson's diversity index across productive rearrangements. TCRdb re-hosts the immuneACCESS table, in-frame sequences only. Its copies lack some clones; in the studies checked, an unresolved V gene accounts for under half of them, and the cause for the rest is not known. D and trimming come from the DNA, and the V and J calls and clone size come from that table. Within this sample are some 340,000 clones, with over 90% of them counted one time only. The ten largest clones take up almost 4% of the sample.

Taken from cysteine to phenylalanine, the CDR3 has 13 residues. CDR3 DNA only is kept here, 39 bases in frame from base 1. CDR1 and CDR2 are read off the germline V gene (reference sequence) as GTSNPN and SVGIG. V is reduced by 1 base and J by 5 bases, leaving a spacing of 12 bases between them. The clonotype was recovered from a woman in her 30s who had been exposed to COVID-19. The source material was PBMCs or T cells enriched from blood (not recorded which). The chain is made from TRBV30 and TRBJ2-7, with the D gene uncertain. The nucleotides are TGTGCCTGGAGTGAGTTCTACCGGGACGAGCAGTACTTC. Translated, it reads CAWSEFYRDEQYF.